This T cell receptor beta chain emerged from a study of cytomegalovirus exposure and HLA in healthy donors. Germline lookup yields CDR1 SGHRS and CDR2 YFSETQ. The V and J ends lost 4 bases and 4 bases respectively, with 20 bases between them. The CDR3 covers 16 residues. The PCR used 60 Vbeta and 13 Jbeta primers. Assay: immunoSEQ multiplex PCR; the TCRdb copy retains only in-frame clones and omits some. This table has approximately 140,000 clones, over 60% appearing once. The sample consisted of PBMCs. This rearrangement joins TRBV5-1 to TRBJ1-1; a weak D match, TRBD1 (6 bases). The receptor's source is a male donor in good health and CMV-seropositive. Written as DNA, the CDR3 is TGCGCCAGCAGCCCAGTTTCGGGAGGGGGAGGCACTGAAGCTTTCTTT. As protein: CASSPVSGGGGTEAFF.